A single sample gave rise to the 30 T cell receptor beta chains below, sequenced in a study of Ad26.COV2.S vaccination and SARS-CoV-2 variants. Sequencing was performed with immunoSEQ multiplex PCR; in TCRdb, only in-frame clones are kept and a portion is missing. The sample has more than 300,000 clones, about 86% seen once. Treatment here: some 20 received Ad26.COV2.S at low or high dose, single or two shots; about 5 received placebo; per-sample allocation not given. Vaccine and placebo recipients were sampled on day 63 after the first injection. The sequenced sample was peripheral blood, obtained in a trial of Ad26.COV2.S vaccine versus placebo. The receptor source for this set is a person aged 18-65 years who received the Ad26.COV2.S COVID-19 vaccine or a placebo.

The chain combines TRBV5-1 with TRBJ2-5; 10 bases are shared with TRBD1. V was pared by 8 bases and J by 5 bases, with 9 bases of the junction left unmatched. Germline V gene lookup returns CDR1 SGHRS and CDR2 YFSETQ. The length of the CDR3 is 14 residues. The CDR3 here is CASSGTGERETQYF. Written as DNA, the CDR3 is TGCGCCAGTTCCGGGACAGGGGAGCGGGAGACCCAGTACTTC.

Ten or more counts support this clone. This chain links TRBV6-2 or TRBV6-3 with TRBJ1-1; D unresolved. V was trimmed by 2 bases and J by 5 bases, leaving 15 bases between them. CDR1 is MNHEY and CDR2 is SVGEGT in the germline V gene. The CDR3 is made up of 15 amino acids. CDR3 DNA sequence: TGTGCCAGCAGTTACGCCGCCCCGTGGGAGACTGAAGCTTTCTTT. This gives the protein CASSYAAPWETEAFF.

This chain connects TRBV6-5 to TRBJ2-1, with D perhaps matching TRBD1 (8 bases). Germline CDR1 MNHEY, CDR2 SVGAGI. This CDR3 has 13 amino acids. The V gene lost 0 bases and the J gene lost 16 bases, with 16 bases spanning the gap. CDR3 sequence reads: CASSYSGQGGEFF. CDR3 DNA: TGTGCCAGCAGTTACTCTGGACAGGGAGGGGAATTCTTC.

This clone was seen a handful of times. V and J are TRBV29-1 and TRBJ2-3; unclear D gene. Germline-derived CDR1 and CDR2 are SQVTM and ANQGSEA. The CDR3 is 11 amino acids. Between the trimmed V and J ends, which lost 3 bases and 3 bases, there was a span of 4 bases. CDR3 amino acids: CSVELTDTQYF. The CDR3 DNA reads TGCAGCGTTGAGCTGACAGATACGCAGTATTTT.

The chain combines TRBV27 with TRBJ1-2, with D possibly matching TRBD1 (5 bases). The CDR3 spans 14 residues. The ends were cut back, 0 bases at V and 7 bases at J, with 12 bases in the middle. The germline CDR1 and CDR2 sequences are MNHEY and SMNVEV (reference sequence). This chain's CDR3 is CASSLSTSDSGYTF. As DNA, the CDR3 is TGTGCCAGCAGTTTATCTACCTCAGACAGTGGCTACACCTTC.

The chain employs TRBV7-2 and TRBJ2-7, with 7 bases that match TRBD1. This CDR3 spans 15 amino acids. With V trimmed by 5 bases and J by 2 bases, 9 bases remained unmatched. Germline CDR1 SGHTA, CDR2 FQGNSA. Here the CDR3 reads CASSPRTGFTYEQYF. CDR3 nucleotide sequence: TGTGCCAGCAGCCCCAGGACAGGATTTACCTACGAGCAGTACTTC.

V gene TRBV11-2 combines with J gene TRBJ1-2, with a weak D call TRBD1 (6 bases). The CDR3 is made up of 14 amino acids. Between the trimmed V and J ends, which lost 6 bases and 3 bases, there was a span of 14 bases. Germline CDR1 is SGHAT and CDR2 is FQNNGV. The CDR3 region is CASRRQATDYGYTF. The CDR3 DNA sequence: TGTGCCAGCAGAAGACAGGCTACGGACTATGGCTACACCTTC.

A few counts support this clone. The rearrangement joins TRBV30 to TRBJ2-2, with 9 bases fitting TRBD1. V lost 2 bases and J lost 4; bases outside the gene matches: 5. Germline V gives CDR1 GTSNPN, CDR2 SVGIG (reference sequence). This CDR3 has 15 amino acids. CDR3: CAWSLRDRVTGELFF. The CDR3 DNA sequence: TGTGCCTGGAGTCTCCGGGACAGGGTCACCGGGGAGCTGTTTTTT.

This rearrangement joins TRBV6-1 to TRBJ1-1, with a possible D match to TRBD1 (5 bases). This CDR3 has 15 amino acids. Germline CDR1 MNHNS, CDR2 SASEGT. V lost 3 bases and J lost 2, with 13 bases in between. CDR3 coding DNA: TGTGCCAGCAGTGACATCTGGGGCCTTAACACTGAAGCTTTCTTT. This gives the protein CASSDIWGLNTEAFF.

The rearrangement links TRBV7-2 to TRBJ2-4, with D possibly TRBD1 on 6 matching bases. The CDR3 spans 14 residues. Trimming cost V 5 bases and J 7 bases, with 15 bases left between them. Germline CDR1 and CDR2: SGHTA and FQGNSA. The CDR3 DNA reads TGTGCCAGCAGCCAGAGTAGGCAGGGGAACATTCAGTACTTC. It specifies CASSQSRQGNIQYF.

The chain joins TRBV12-3 or TRBV12-4 to TRBJ2-7; D is undetermined. The CDR3 is 11 residues long. Trimming cost V 4 bases and J 8 bases, with 9 bases left between them. The CDR3 sequence is CASSSSGKQYF. In DNA form, the CDR3 reads TGTGCCAGCAGTTCCTCCGGCAAGCAGTACTTC.

V and J are TRBV7-3 and TRBJ2-2; possible D gene TRBD2, 6 bases. Germline loops: CDR1 SGHTA, CDR2 FQGTGA. V was pared by 4 bases and J by 6 bases, with 12 bases between. The CDR3 extends over 14 amino acids. CDR3 residues: CASSSSPGAGELFF. The CDR3 region has the DNA TGTGCCAGCAGCTCGAGCCCGGGGGCCGGGGAGCTGTTTTTT. The entire variable domain, with the rest obtained from reference TRBV7-3 and TRBJ2-2, is as follows: GAGVSQTPSNKVTEKGKYVELRCDPISGHTALYWYRQSLGQGPEFLIYFQGTGAADDSGLPNDRFFAVRPEGSVSTLKIQRTERGDSAVYLCASSSSPGAGELFFGEGSRLTVL.

The chain links TRBV5-5 to TRBJ1-5; D is possibly TRBD1 (5 bases). The length of the CDR3 is 16 residues. Trimming left V 0 bases short and J 0 bases short, with 10 bases between. Germline lookup yields CDR1 SGHKS and CDR2 YYEKEE (reference sequence). CDR3 bases: TGTGCCAGCAGCTTGGATTCGCAGGGTAGCAATCAGCCCCAGCATTTT. Amino acids: CASSLDSQGSNQPQHF.

J is TRBJ1-2 and V is TRBV5-4; D call uncertain. V lost 3 bases to trimming and J lost 9 bases, with 9 bases between them. The CDR3 loop spans 11 amino acids. CDR1 is SGHNT and CDR2 is YYREEE in the germline V gene (reference sequence). The CDR3 sequence is CASSSFGSYTF. For the CDR3, the DNA is TGTGCCAGCAGCTCTTTCGGCAGCTACACCTTC.

This clone was detected only a few times. V is TRBV7-9 and J is TRBJ2-7; no firm D call. The CDR3 loop spans 14 amino acids. From germline, CDR1 is SEHNR and CDR2 FQNEAQ (reference sequence). The V end lost 5 bases, the J end lost 6 bases, and 17 bases lay between the germline ends. The CDR3 nucleotides read TGTGCCAGCAGCCCGCGGACCCCCGACCTCGAGCAGTACTTC. Translating gives CASSPRTPDLEQYF.

The J gene is TRBJ1-1, the V gene TRBV6-5; D ambiguous. In germline, CDR1 is MNHEY, CDR2 SVGAGI. Trimming shortened V by 2 bases and J by 2 bases, and 6 bases separated the two germline ends. The CDR3 has 13 amino acids. CDR3 amino acids: CASSYRSNTEAFF. CDR3 DNA: TGTGCCAGCAGTTACAGATCCAACACTGAAGCTTTCTTT.

The rearrangement links TRBV7-9 to TRBJ2-7; D is perhaps TRBD1 (5 bases). V lost 5 bases to trimming and J lost 4 bases, with 12 bases between them. CDR1 is SEHNR, CDR2 FQNEAQ, per germline (reference sequence). This CDR3 region has 13 residues. The CDR3 protein is CASSPDSLYEQYF. CDR3 nucleotide sequence: TGTGCCAGCAGCCCCGACAGCTTGTACGAGCAGTACTTC.

This clone was seen only a few times. The J gene is TRBJ2-2, the V gene TRBV3-1 (or the pseudogene TRBV3-2); D perhaps matches TRBD2 (5 bases). Germline loops: CDR1 LGHDT, CDR2 YNNKEL (reference sequence). The CDR3 length is 16 residues. Between the trimmed V and J ends, which lost 6 bases and 0 bases, there was a span of 14 bases. In DNA form, the CDR3 reads TGTGCCAGCAGTCGCACTCGGGGAGCGAACACCGGGGAGCTGTTTTTT. Protein sequence: CASSRTRGANTGELFF.

The chain is built from TRBV30 and TRBJ1-5; 8 bases fit TRBD1. The CDR3 is 19 amino acids. CDR1 GTSNPN and CDR2 SVGIG come from the germline V gene (reference sequence). V gave up 0 bases and J gave up 1 base; unmatched junction bases: 14. As DNA, the CDR3 is TGTGCCTGGAGTGTACCAGTCAGGGGGCAATTATCGAGCAATCAGCCCCAGCATTTT. Translating gives CAWSVPVRGQLSSNQPQHF. Filled out from reference TRBV30 and TRBJ1-5, the complete variable domain reads SQTIHQWPATLVQPVGSPLSLECTVEGTSNPNLYWYRQAAGRGLQLLFYSVGIGQISSEVPQNLSASRPQDRQFILSSKKLLLSDSGFYLCAWSVPVRGQLSSNQPQHFGDGTRLSIL.

This chain connects TRBV11-2 to TRBJ2-1, with TRBD2 matching over 15 bases. The V segment lost 5 bases and the J segment 7 bases; nucleotides outside the gene matches: 6. The V gene's germline CDR1 is SGHAT and CDR2 FQNNGV. The CDR3 consists of 16 residues. The CDR3 spells CASSRTSGGAGNEQFF. As DNA, the CDR3 is TGTGCCAGCAGCAGGACTAGCGGGGGGGCAGGGAATGAGCAGTTCTTC.

This chain joins TRBV27 and TRBJ2-7, with D perhaps assigned TRBD1 or TRBD2 (5 bases each). Germline CDR1 is MNHEY and CDR2 is SMNVEV (reference sequence). Deletions cut 5 bases from V and 2 bases from J, with 13 bases between. CDR3 size: 14 residues. CDR3 sequence (DNA): TGTGCCAGCAGTGGGGGACCGGGTCCCTACGAGCAGTACTTC. Translating gives CASSGGPGPYEQYF.

This sequence joins TRBV9 and TRBJ2-3; D uncertain. The CDR3 is made up of 12 amino acids. Trimming stripped 5 bases from V and 5 bases from J, with 9 bases between. Germline values: CDR1 SGDLS, CDR2 YYNGEE. CDR3 amino acids: CASRMAEDTQYF. CDR3 DNA sequence: TGTGCCAGCAGGATGGCGGAAGATACGCAGTATTTT.

The chain recombines TRBV2 with TRBJ2-5; tentative D call: TRBD1 (5 bases). The CDR3 length is 13 residues. V gave up 5 bases and J gave up 0 bases, with 7 bases separating them. Germline CDR1 SNHLY, CDR2 FYNNEI. The CDR3 DNA sequence: TGTGCCAGCAGTCACAGGAACCAAGAGACCCAGTACTTC. This translates into CASSHRNQETQYF.

This clone came up a few times. The rearrangement uses TRBV21-1 and TRBJ1-1; TRBD1 is taken as the D call from the table, unchecked against the DNA. TRBV21-1 is a recognized pseudogene. The CDR3 covers 16 residues. In DNA form, the CDR3 reads TGTGCCAGCAGCAAAAAATCGGGCAGGGATGGTGCTGAAGCTTTCTTT. This codes for CASSKKSGRDGAEAFF.

The J gene is TRBJ1-2, the V gene TRBV5-6, with 7 bases matching TRBD1. After removal of 7 bases from V and 4 bases from J, the junction contained 13 bases not matched to a gene. CDR1 and CDR2 (germline): SGHDT, YYEEEE. The CDR3 contains 15 residues. The CDR3 DNA reads TGTGCCAGCTCCTCATCGCCTCAGGGGGGCTATGGCTACACCTTC. Protein sequence: CASSSSPQGGYGYTF.

V is TRBV6-5 and J is TRBJ2-1; the match to TRBD2 covers 7 bases. The CDR3 contains 12 residues. V lost 5 bases, J lost 10 bases, and 5 bases stayed unmatched. Germline lookup yields CDR1 MNHEY and CDR2 SVGAGI. CDR3 loop: CASSRPGLEQFF. CDR3 coding DNA: TGTGCCAGCAGTCGACCGGGACTAGAGCAGTTCTTC.

This clone was seen repeatedly, ten times or more. In DNA, the CDR3 is TGTGCCAGCAGGACCGAGGACAGGGGGTCTAATTCACCCCTCCACTTT. Its translation: CASRTEDRGSNSPLHF. The gene calls are TRBV11-2 and TRBJ1-6; 10 nucleotides match TRBD1. The CDR3 totals 16 residues. Germline trimming cut 6 bases from V and 6 bases from J; bases unmatched to any gene: 8. CDR1 is SGHAT and CDR2 is FQNNGV in the germline V gene.

V is TRBV13 and J is TRBJ2-2, with a possible D match to TRBD1 (6 bases). Germline values: CDR1 PRHDT, CDR2 FYEKMQ (reference sequence). V lost 0 bases, J lost 7 bases, and 9 bases lay in between. The CDR3 is 14 residues long. The CDR3 DNA is TGTGCCAGCAGCTTAGGAAAGGGGGTCGGGGAGCTGTTTTTT. Protein: CASSLGKGVGELFF.

The chain is built from TRBV20-1 and TRBJ2-3; 12 bases match TRBD1. The trim removed 3 bases at V and 2 bases at J, leaving 3 bases unmatched. The CDR3 is 15 residues long. Germline loops: CDR1 DFQATT, CDR2 SNEGSKA (reference sequence). CDR3 sequence reads: CSASGGQGATDTQYF. In nucleotides, the CDR3 is TGCAGTGCTAGTGGGGGACAGGGGGCCACAGATACGCAGTATTTT.

In its sample, this clone was seen a few times. The sample carries other DNA sequences with the same CDR3. V usage is TRBV18 and J usage is TRBJ1-4; D is uncertain. Germline V CDR1 and CDR2: KGHSH, LQKENI. CDR3 length: 15 residues. Trimming stripped 1 base from V and 2 bases from J, with 8 bases between. CDR3 amino acids: CASSPLVGTNEKLFF. CDR3 sequence (DNA): TGTGCCAGCTCACCACTGGTGGGTACTAATGAAAAACTGTTTTTT. The complete variable domain, with remaining parts taken from reference TRBV18 and TRBJ1-4, reads NAGVMQNPRHLVRRRGQEARLRCSPMKGHSHVYWYRQLPEEGLKFMVYLQKENIIDESGMPKERFSAEFPKEGPSILRIQQVVRGDSAAYFCASSPLVGTNEKLFFGSGTQLSVL.